This T cell receptor beta chain was sequenced in a study of T cells in Graves' hyperthyroidism and ophthalmopathy. The overall study: Any treatment followed the collection of peripheral blood at initial diagnosis.

TCR beta CDR3 regions were amplified from RNA transcripts. The TCR CDR3 was amplified in a first-round RT-PCR using the HTBI primer set. TCRdb re-called the multiplex PCR reads through MiXCR, storing one row per CDR3 protein. The table shows about 500,000 distinct CDR3 sequences, with 15% to 20% occurring only once. Per the germline V gene, CDR1 is SGHTA and CDR2 is FQGTGA. The CDR3 contains 15 residues. Trimming at V came to 5 bases and at J to 5 bases, leaving 9 bases not matched to a gene. The clonotype originates from a woman in her 30s with Graves' ophthalmopathy. The chain employs TRBV7-3 and TRBJ2-1; 7 bases are shared with TRBD2. Sequenced input: blood. The CDR3, as DNA: TGTGCCAGCAGCCCCTCAGCGGGAAGGAACAATGAGCAGTTCTTC. It yields the protein CASSPSAGRNNEQFF.